Listed below are T cell receptor beta chains from one sample, sequenced in a study of blood T cells in healthy people across ages. TCRdb used MiXCR to reprocess the 5' RACE reads, holding one entry per CDR3 protein. The table has over 1,200,000 distinct CDR3 sequences, around 55% seen once; the top ten hold over 6.5%. Input material: blood. The receptor set was obtained from a man between 18 and 35 years old in good health. Both conserved end residues are part of each CDR3. A D gene is named only where the DNA matches it firmly. Where a row states a size, it is once, few, many or the class of an expanded clone; other rows omit it.

j_gene | abundance | d_gene | v_gene | len | CDR3aa | CDR3nt
TRBJ2-7 | few | . | TRBV7-2 | 14 | CASSLGGVTYEQYF | TGTGCCAGCAGCTTAGGTGGCGTTACCTACGAGCAGTACTTC
TRBJ2-7 | . | TRBD1 | TRBV6-5 | 14 | CASSYPDRVYEQYF | TGTGCCAGCAGTTACCCGGACAGGGTGTACGAGCAGTACTTC
TRBJ2-3 | . | . | TRBV4-3 | 18 | CASSQEGIERFSTDTQYF | TGCGCCAGCAGCCAAGAGGGAATCGAAAGGTTTAGCACAGATACGCAGTATTTT
TRBJ2-7 | . | TRBD1 | TRBV20-1 | 14 | CSASSPGQGDEQYF | TGCAGTGCTAGTTCACCGGGACAGGGAGACGAGCAGTACTTC
TRBJ2-1 | few | TRBD2 | TRBV12-3/TRBV12-4 | 15 | CASRPVGLANNEQFF | TGTGCCAGCCGACCCGTGGGACTAGCGAACAATGAGCAGTTCTTC
TRBJ2-1 | . | TRBD2 | TRBV4-3 | 19 | CASSQRLAGGPYSYNEQFF | TGCGCCAGCAGCCAAAGACTAGCGGGGGGGCCGTATTCCTACAATGAGCAGTTCTTC
TRBJ1-2 | . | TRBD1 | TRBV29-1 | 14 | CSANVRGSNYGYTF | TGCAGCGCTAACGTCAGGGGGTCTAACTATGGCTACACCTTC
TRBJ2-5 | . | . | TRBV6-2/TRBV6-3 | 15 | CASSYIVPGQETQYF | TGTGCCAGCAGTTACATAGTTCCCGGACAAGAGACCCAGTACTTC
TRBJ2-1 | few | TRBD2 | TRBV29-1 | 16 | CSVETSGGLYYNEQFF | TGCAGCGTTGAGACTAGCGGGGGGCTTTACTACAATGAGCAGTTCTTC
TRBJ2-1 | . | . | TRBV6-2/TRBV6-3 | 12 | CASKPRGNEQFF | TGTGCCAGCAAACCCCGGGGGAATGAGCAGTTCTTC
TRBJ2-1 | once | . | TRBV7-2 | 17 | CASSPARGVQYSGEQFF | TGTGCCAGCAGCCCAGCCAGGGGGGTCCAGTATAGTGGTGAGCAGTTCTTC
TRBJ1-1 | few | . | TRBV29-1 | 13 | CSVNLVLNTEAFF | TGCAGCGTTAATTTGGTCCTGAACACTGAAGCTTTCTTT
TRBJ2-1 | . | . | TRBV28 | 15 | CASSPAGTLDNEQFF | TGTGCCAGCAGTCCAGCCGGGACACTGGACAATGAGCAGTTCTTC
TRBJ2-1 | . | . | TRBV7-9 | 13 | CASSSSSSYEQFF | TGTGCCAGCAGCTCTAGTTCATCGTACGAGCAGTTCTTC
TRBJ1-6 | few | . | TRBV10-3 | 13 | CAISVGGNSPLHF | TGTGCCATCAGTGTTGGGGGTAATTCACCCCTCCACTTT
TRBJ2-7 | . | . | TRBV25-1 | 14 | CASSAVGGGSEQYF | TGTGCCAGCAGCGCGGTTGGCGGCGGGTCCGAGCAGTACTTC
TRBJ2-1 | . | TRBD2 | TRBV19 | 17 | CASSYGGTSGRANEQFF | TGTGCCAGTAGTTACGGCGGGACTAGCGGGAGGGCCAATGAGCAGTTCTTC
TRBJ2-7 | once | . | TRBV2 | 15 | CASIPSRELVYEQYF | TGTGCCAGCATTCCAAGCCGGGAGCTAGTCTACGAGCAGTACTTC
TRBJ2-1 | few | TRBD2 | TRBV20-1 | 14 | CSAISGRAEDEQFF | TGCAGTGCCATAAGCGGGAGGGCCGAGGATGAGCAGTTCTTC
TRBJ2-7 | few | . | TRBV4-1 | 15 | CASSRPREKAYEQYF | TGCGCCAGCAGCCGTCCTCGGGAAAAAGCCTACGAGCAGTACTTC
TRBJ2-4 | . | TRBD2 | TRBV2 | 15 | CASSDLQRGGNIQYF | TGTGCCAGCAGTGATCTCCAGCGGGGGGGTAACATTCAGTACTTC
TRBJ2-7 | few | . | TRBV4-2 | 15 | CASSQGRTVAYEQYF | TGTGCCAGCAGCCAAGGACGGACGGTCGCCTACGAGCAGTACTTC
TRBJ2-7 | few | . | TRBV4-2 | 15 | CASSQDPGSVYEQYF | TGTGCCAGCAGCCAAGACCCCGGGTCCGTCTACGAGCAGTACTTC
TRBJ2-1 | once | TRBD2 | TRBV28 | 17 | CASSEKRGGGLYNEQFF | TGTGCCAGCAGCGAAAAGCGGGGGGGCGGCCTCTACAATGAGCAGTTCTTC
TRBJ1-1 | . | . | TRBV7-9 | 15 | CASSLDTGLNTEAFF | TGTGCCAGCAGCTTAGATACAGGGTTGAACACTGAAGCTTTCTTT